This T cell receptor beta chain comes out of a study of T cells after yellow fever vaccination. Across the study: SMART-Seq v4 Ultra Low Input served to prepare low-cell-number fractions.

Points from the study as a whole: A large majority of primary-vaccination clones showed up again after the booster (approximately 96% CD4, 75% to 90% CD8). In FACS-sorted repertoires, abundant clonotypes from the bulk population could appear as contaminants.

The CDR3 runs 14 residues. CDR1 is LNHNV, CDR2 YYDKDF, per germline (reference sequence). V was trimmed by 4 bases and J by 3 bases, leaving 12 bases between them. This clonotype has a handful of counts. The antigen is not known. 5'RACE template switching produced TCR cDNA carrying a universal primer site and UMIs. TCRdb fed the 5' RACE reads into MiXCR, producing one record per CDR3 protein. The sample consists of 400,000 to 650,000 distinct CDR3 sequences, about a fifth of them appearing once. The chain joins TRBV15 to TRBJ1-2; D is undetermined. This clonotype was obtained from a man between 18 and 29 years old who received the YFV17D yellow fever vaccine. Here the sequenced sample was PBMCs, taken less than 25 days after the first yellow fever vaccination. CDR3 sequence (DNA): TGTGCCACCAGCAAGACTCGTACGCACTATGGCTACACCTTC. Translation: CATSKTRTHYGYTF.